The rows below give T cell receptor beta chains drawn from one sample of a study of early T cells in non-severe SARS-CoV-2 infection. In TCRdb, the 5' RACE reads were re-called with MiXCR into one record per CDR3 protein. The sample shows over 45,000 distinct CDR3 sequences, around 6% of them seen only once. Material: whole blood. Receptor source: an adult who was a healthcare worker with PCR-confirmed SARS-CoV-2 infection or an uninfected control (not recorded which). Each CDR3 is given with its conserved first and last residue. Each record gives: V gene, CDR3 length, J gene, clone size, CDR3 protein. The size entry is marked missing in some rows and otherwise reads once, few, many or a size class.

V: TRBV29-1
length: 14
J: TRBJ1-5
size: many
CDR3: CSVKLSGLNQPQHF

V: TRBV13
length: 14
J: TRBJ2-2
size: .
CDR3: CASSGGPNTGELFF

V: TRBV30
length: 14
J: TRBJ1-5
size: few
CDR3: CAWSRGSSNQPQHF

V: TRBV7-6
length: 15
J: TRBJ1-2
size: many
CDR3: CASSLWAGPNYGYTF

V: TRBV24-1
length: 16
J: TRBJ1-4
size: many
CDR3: CATSAVKGSSREKLFF

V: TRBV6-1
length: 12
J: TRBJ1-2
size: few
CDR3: CASSERGSGYTF

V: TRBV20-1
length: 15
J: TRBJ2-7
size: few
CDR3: CSARDLLAGNYEQYF

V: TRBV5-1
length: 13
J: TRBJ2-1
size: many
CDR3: CASSLIGINEQFF

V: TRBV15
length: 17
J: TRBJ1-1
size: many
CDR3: CATSREPPGRGNTEAFF

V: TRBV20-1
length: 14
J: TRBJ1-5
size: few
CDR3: CSATWTGNNQPQHF

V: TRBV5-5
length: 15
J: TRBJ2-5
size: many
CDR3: CASSLGEHFQETQYF

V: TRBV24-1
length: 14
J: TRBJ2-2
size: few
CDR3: CATNNRENTGELFF